The clone carrying this T cell receptor (beta chain) was counted a few times. This record belongs to a study of T cell responses to AZD1222 COVID-19 vaccine. The CDR3 runs 14 residues. CDR1 and CDR2 from the germline V gene are SGHRS and YFSETQ. V was shortened by 1 base and J by 4 bases, with 12 bases between the two germline ends. Assay used: immunoSEQ multiplex PCR; TCRdb lists only in-frame clones, some missing. The data show roughly 100,000 clones, with roughly 80% seen just once and approximately 5% held by the top ten. The input for sequencing was peripheral blood, taken on day 0 of AZD1222 vaccination. The clonotype was recovered from an adult in good health. The V gene is TRBV5-1, the J gene TRBJ2-7; D may be TRBD1 (5 bases). The CDR3 DNA is TGCGCCAGCAGCTTGAAGGACACGGGTTACGAGCAGTACTTC. Translated: CASSLKDTGYEQYF.